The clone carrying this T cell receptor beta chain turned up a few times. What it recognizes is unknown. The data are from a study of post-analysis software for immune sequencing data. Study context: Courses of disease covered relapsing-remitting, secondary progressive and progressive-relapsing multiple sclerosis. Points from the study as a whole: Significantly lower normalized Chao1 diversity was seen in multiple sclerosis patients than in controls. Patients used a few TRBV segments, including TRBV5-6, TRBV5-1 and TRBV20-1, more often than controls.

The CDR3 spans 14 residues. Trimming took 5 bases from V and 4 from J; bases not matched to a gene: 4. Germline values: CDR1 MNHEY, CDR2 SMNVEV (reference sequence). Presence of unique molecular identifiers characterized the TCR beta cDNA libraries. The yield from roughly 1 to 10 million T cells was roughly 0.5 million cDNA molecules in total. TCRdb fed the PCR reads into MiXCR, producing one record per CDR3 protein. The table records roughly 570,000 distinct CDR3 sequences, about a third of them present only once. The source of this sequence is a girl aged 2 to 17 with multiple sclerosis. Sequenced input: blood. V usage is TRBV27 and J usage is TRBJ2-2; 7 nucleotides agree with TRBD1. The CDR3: CASSRDRSTGELFF. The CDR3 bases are TGTGCCAGCAGTCGGGACAGATCCACCGGGGAGCTGTTTTTT.